Listed below are T cell receptor beta chains from one sample, sequenced in a study of vaccination effects on CD4 cells after COVID-19. Their cognate antigens are unknown. Assay: immunoSEQ multiplex PCR; the TCRdb copy retains only in-frame clones and omits some. Of about 38,000 clones in the sample, approximately 82% were seen once. Material: CD4+ T cells from PBMCs cultured with HCoV-NL63 spike peptides, obtained after COVID-19 vaccination. The receptors come from a human donor who received a COVID-19 vaccine. Some clones in this sample may be carry-over from other donors' samples. The CDR3 runs from the conserved cysteine through the conserved F or W.

CDR3 protein: CASSFRRANEQFF; V gene: TRBV12-3/TRBV12-4
CDR3 protein: CASSQWQTNEQFF; V gene: TRBV4-2
CDR3 protein: CASMSRRSYNEQFF; V gene: TRBV19
CDR3 protein: CASSQARQGASTNEKLFF; V gene: TRBV14
CDR3 protein: CASRTSGGYEKLFF; V gene: TRBV19
CDR3 protein: CASSSRGQDQAFF; V gene: TRBV7-2
CDR3 protein: CASSLGVRVGSGETQYF; V gene: TRBV5-1
CDR3 protein: CASSTPGGEETQYF; V gene: TRBV19
CDR3 protein: CASSLDRGKVHEQYF; V gene: TRBV7-3
CDR3 protein: CATQTGTENTGELFF; V gene: TRBV6-4
CDR3 protein: CASGGGLGEQFF; V gene: TRBV28
CDR3 protein: CASRPGQGLTEAFF; V gene: TRBV28
CDR3 protein: CASSSETSADTQYF; V gene: TRBV5-1
CDR3 protein: CASSTTGGAPGGYTF; V gene: TRBV7-3
CDR3 protein: CASSKPPGTATFNQPQHF; V gene: TRBV28
CDR3 protein: CASSPRLPGGELFF; V gene: TRBV4-3
CDR3 protein: CASSLRQRWEKLFF; V gene: TRBV7-8
CDR3 protein: CASSPGPRNPHGYTF; V gene: TRBV4-1
CDR3 protein: CASSEIAGVGETQYF; V gene: TRBV11-3
CDR3 protein: CASTDRGGGDQPQHF; V gene: TRBV7-8
CDR3 protein: CASSNSGGGGQPQHF; V gene: TRBV19
CDR3 protein: CASRRPGEDGYTF; V gene: TRBV6-5
CDR3 protein: CASSYGASGYTF; V gene: TRBV6-2/TRBV6-3
CDR3 protein: CASSQPGVGTEAFF; V gene: TRBV3-1/TRBV3-2
CDR3 protein: CSASLGIGTNEKLFF; V gene: TRBV20-1